This T cell receptor beta chain was observed in a study of OX40 agonist ivuxolimab in advanced cancers. This clone was counted a single time. Its antigen remains unidentified. Here immunoSEQ multiplex PCR was the method, and the copy in TCRdb shows in-frame clones only, minus some. The table lists about 50,000 clones, 82% of them singletons. Findings and limits, study-wide: The investigators did not determine what antigen specificity the expanded peripheral T cells had.

V shed 6 bases and J shed 2 bases, with 13 bases lying between them. CDR3 length: 14 residues. CDR1 is WNHNN and CDR2 is SYGVQD in the germline V gene (reference sequence). Sequenced here: CD4+ or CD8+ T cells sorted from blood, sampled in a trial of the OX40 agonist ivuxolimab. The V gene is TRBV10-1, the J gene TRBJ2-5, with D tentatively TRBD1 (5 bases). The origin of this receptor is an adult with an advanced solid tumor such as melanoma, head and neck, liver or kidney cancer. The CDR3 region is CASSDRQSQETQYF. CDR3 nucleotides: TGCGCCAGCAGCGACCGACAGTCACAAGAGACCCAGTACTTC.